This T cell receptor (beta chain) stems from a study of cytomegalovirus exposure and HLA in healthy donors. The germline V gene encodes CDR1 WSHSY and CDR2 SAAADI. The CDR3 totals 13 residues. The J segment lost 8 bases and the V segment lost 9 bases, leaving 9 bases of the junction unmatched. The PCR was carried out with 60 Vbeta primers and 13 Jbeta primers. TCRdb keeps only in-frame clones here, not all; method: immunoSEQ multiplex PCR. The sample lists about 160,000 clones; around 85% were seen once. The sequenced sample consisted of PBMCs. The chain recombines TRBV10-2 with TRBJ1-2; 10 bases are a match to TRBD1. This sequence was found in a man aged 40-49 years in good health and CMV-seronegative. The CDR3 nucleotides are TGCGCCAGTTCCGGGACAGGGGTTGTCGGCTACACCTTC. Translating it yields CASSGTGVVGYTF.